This TCR beta chain derives from a study of blood T cells in healthy people across ages. Study results and caveats: Any conclusive comparison of naive versus antigen-experienced cells was prevented by using unsorted PBMCs.

This clonotype was counted only a few times. Its antigen is not known. Caucasian individuals from Russia who were healthy and aged roughly 6 to 100 acted as donors. Primed by a sample-barcoded 5' primer and a J-beta primer mix, a second PCR proceeded for about 7 to 11 cycles. Each cDNA molecule received a tag from a template-switch adaptor that had 12 random nucleotides. TCRdb called the 5' RACE reads again in MiXCR, with one record for every CDR3 protein. The sample consists of 700,000 to 850,000 distinct CDR3 sequences, under 40% of them appearing once. This CDR3 contains 16 residues. CDR1 is ENHRY, CDR2 SYGVKD, per germline. V lost 3 bases and J lost 9; bases outside the gene matches: 14.

Sequencing was carried out using blood. The chain couples TRBV10-3 to TRBJ2-1; TRBD1 aligns across 7 bases. The TCR sequence derives from a man aged 18 to 29 in good health. The CDR3 is CAISESTGLGRGEQFF. CDR3 DNA sequence: TGTGCCATCAGTGAATCGACAGGGTTGGGGAGAGGTGAGCAGTTCTTC.